These T cell receptor beta chains were read from a single sample in a study of T-cell memory formation after mild COVID-19. TCRdb reanalysed the 5' RACE reads using MiXCR and keeps one entry per CDR3 protein. The sample consists of roughly 450,000 distinct CDR3 sequences, 18% of them appearing once. Sample: PBMCs or a T cell subset sorted from them (not recorded which). These receptors were collected from an adult woman who had mild COVID-19 (a few samples of this study predate the infection). Cell type and time point are not known. Both conserved end residues are part of each CDR3. The D gene is left open where the match is weak. Rows may omit the clone size; those that give it use once, few, many or a size class.

>TRBD1|TRBV20-1|TRBJ2-5|-
TGCAGTGATAGCAAGGTGGGGACAGTGAATTTCCAAGAGACCCAGTACTTC
CSDSKVGTVNFQETQYF
>TRBD1|TRBV4-1|TRBJ2-2|-
TGCGCCAGCAGCCAATGGAACAGGGGCACGAACACCGGGGAGCTGTTTTTT
CASSQWNRGTNTGELFF
>-|TRBV5-1|TRBJ2-7|-
TGCGCCAGCAGCTCACGGGAGATACCTTACGAGCAGTACTTC
CASSSREIPYEQYF
>-|TRBV4-2|TRBJ1-1|-
TGTGCCAGCAGCCCGGACAGCATGAACACTGAAGCTTTCTTT
CASSPDSMNTEAFF
>-|TRBV29-1|TRBJ2-3|-
TGCAGCGTTGAAGACGCCCTATTCACAGATACGCAGTATTTT
CSVEDALFTDTQYF
>-|TRBV24-1|TRBJ2-7|few
TGTGCCACCAGTGATTCCCAGGGGAGGAAGCAGTACTTC
CATSDSQGRKQYF
>TRBD2|TRBV12-3/TRBV12-4|TRBJ2-7|-
TGTGCCAGCAGTTTGCCCAGACTAGCGGGAGTGGCGTCGCAGCAGTACTTC
CASSLPRLAGVASQQYF
>TRBD1|TRBV18|TRBJ2-7|few
TGTGCCAGCTCACCACCCGACAGGGGTCGGCAGTACTTC
CASSPPDRGRQYF
>-|TRBV6-5|TRBJ2-1|once
TGTGCCAGCAGTTATGGGATCAACTCCTACACTGAGCAGTTCTTC
CASSYGINSYTEQFF
>TRBD2|TRBV6-2/TRBV6-3|TRBJ2-5|few
TGTGCCAGCAGTTACTCGGGGGGACTAGCGGGAGGTGGAGAGACCCAGTACTTC
CASSYSGGLAGGGETQYF
>-|TRBV15|TRBJ2-7|few
TGTGCCACCTCAATAGCTGCCACCTACGAGCAGTACTTC
CATSIAATYEQYF
>-|TRBV7-9|TRBJ1-6|few
TGTGCCAGCAGCCTCTCTGGGGCAGGTCGGGCCCTCCACTTT
CASSLSGAGRALHF
>-|TRBV20-1|TRBJ2-7|few
TGCAGTGCTAGAGAGGGGGGATCCTACGAGCAGTACTTC
CSAREGGSYEQYF
>-|TRBV5-4|TRBJ2-1|few
TGTGCCAGCAGCTTGCGGCAGTTAGGGGAGCAGTTCTTC
CASSLRQLGEQFF
>-|TRBV30|TRBJ1-2|-
TGTGCCTCAAGGGGACGGGAAAACTATGGCTACACCTTC
CASRGRENYGYTF
>-|TRBV6-1|TRBJ1-5|few
TGTGCCAGCGGAGTGAGGCAGCCCCAGCATTTT
CASGVRQPQHF
>-|TRBV14|TRBJ2-3|-
TGTGCCAGCAGCCAAGGATGGTTATTTAGCACAGATACGCAGTATTTT
CASSQGWLFSTDTQYF
>TRBD1|TRBV20-1|TRBJ1-6|-
TGCAGTGCTCCGACAGGGTGGGGTTCACCCCTCCACTTT
CSAPTGWGSPLHF
>TRBD2|TRBV10-3|TRBJ2-3|few
TGTGCCATCAGTGGCCGGACTAGCGGGGGGGAACGCACAGATACGCAGTATTTT
CAISGRTSGGERTDTQYF
>TRBD1|TRBV7-7|TRBJ2-1|-
TGTGCCAGCAGCACCGGACAGGGGGTTGAGCAGTTCTTC
CASSTGQGVEQFF
>-|TRBV9|TRBJ1-1|once
TGTGCCAGCAGCGCGGGGGAGGGGTCTGAAGCTTTCTTT
CASSAGEGSEAFF
>-|TRBV2|TRBJ2-1|-
TGTGCCAGCAGTGAATTTCCCAATGAGCAGTTCTTC
CASSEFPNEQFF
>-|TRBV18|TRBJ1-1|-
TGTGCCAGCTCACCAGGGGTACGGGGAATGAACACTGAAGCTTTCTTT
CASSPGVRGMNTEAFF
>-|TRBV6-5|TRBJ2-7|-
TGTGCCAGCAGTGTGGCGGGGACCGAGACCTACGAGCAGTACTTC
CASSVAGTETYEQYF
>-|TRBV5-1|TRBJ2-1|-
TGCGCCAGCAGCTTGGTCTTGGACAATGAGCAGTTCTTC
CASSLVLDNEQFF
>TRBD1|TRBV5-1|TRBJ1-2|many
TGCGCCAGCAGCTTGGGTGCCCCAGGAGACAGGGTGCTAGGTGGCTACACCTTC
CASSLGAPGDRVLGGYTF
>-|TRBV29-1|TRBJ1-1|few
TGCAGCGCTAGCGGACGGCCGAACACTGAAGCTTTCTTT
CSASGRPNTEAFF
>-|TRBV5-1|TRBJ2-4|many
TGCGCCAGCAGCTTGGATCCGGGGGTCAAAAACATTCAGTACTTC
CASSLDPGVKNIQYF
>-|TRBV7-2|TRBJ2-3|-
TGTGCCAGCAGCCTTTTCAAGGGAGGAGGACCCACAGATACGCAGTATTTT
CASSLFKGGGPTDTQYF
>-|TRBV19|TRBJ1-2|-
TGTGCCGGGGGTGCACGGGACCACTATGGCTACACCTTC
CAGGARDHYGYTF
>-|TRBV5-6|TRBJ2-1|-
TGTGCCAGCAGCTTCTCGGTCAATGAGCAGTTCTTC
CASSFSVNEQFF
>-|TRBV6-2/TRBV6-3|TRBJ1-2|once
TGTGCCAGCAGTTACGCCGCGGGCAGCTTCTATGGCTACACCTTC
CASSYAAGSFYGYTF
>-|TRBV7-9|TRBJ1-2|few
TGTGCCAGCAGCTTCCAGGGGAGGAATGGCTACACCTTC
CASSFQGRNGYTF
>-|TRBV24-1|TRBJ2-1|-
TGTGCCACCAGTGATTTGTCGGGGGATGAGCAGTTCTTC
CATSDLSGDEQFF
>-|TRBV12-3/TRBV12-4|TRBJ1-4|few
TGTGCCAGCAGTTTGGGGGATAATGAAAAACTGTTTTTT
CASSLGDNEKLFF
>TRBD2|TRBV6-2/TRBV6-3|TRBJ2-5|-
TGTGCCAGCAGTTACCGGCTAGCGGGAACCCCACGGACCCAGTACTTC
CASSYRLAGTPRTQYF
>TRBD1|TRBV6-2/TRBV6-3|TRBJ2-7|-
TGTGCCAGCAGTTTCAGACAGGGAGTTCTTTACGAGCAGTACTTC
CASSFRQGVLYEQYF
>TRBD1|TRBV5-5|TRBJ2-3|few
TGTGCCAGCAGCACGACAGGGGGAAGCACAGATACGCAGTATTTT
CASSTTGGSTDTQYF
>-|TRBV5-5|TRBJ2-3|few
TGTGCCAGCAGCTTCCTCAGTGCAGATACGCAGTATTTT
CASSFLSADTQYF
>-|TRBV5-1|TRBJ1-5|-
TGCGCCAGCAGCTTAACACCCGCCGATAGGAGCAATCAGCCCCAGCATTTT
CASSLTPADRSNQPQHF
>-|TRBV7-3|TRBJ2-3|-
TGTGCCAGCAGCTTCTCGGGACTTTTAAAAGATACGCAGTATTTT
CASSFSGLLKDTQYF
>-|TRBV4-1|TRBJ2-7|few
TGCGCCAGCAGCCAAGAAGTTGGAGGGAATCTCCGTGGGCAGTACTTC
CASSQEVGGNLRGQYF
>-|TRBV14|TRBJ2-7|-
TGTGCCAGCAGCCAAGGGGAGGACAGGCCCAAGCCGTCCTTC
CASSQGEDRPKPSF
>TRBD1|TRBV24-1|TRBJ2-5|few
TGTGCCACCAGTGATTCCTTGCCCACAGGGGAGTGGGAGACCCAGTACTTC
CATSDSLPTGEWETQYF
>-|TRBV4-1|TRBJ1-2|-
TGCGCCAGCAGCCAACGGGGGGGTCACGCAACAGCAGGGAATGGCTACACCTTC
CASSQRGGHATAGNGYTF
>-|TRBV20-1|TRBJ1-5|few
TGCAGTGCTAGTCGTAGGGTCGGAGGATCTAATCAGCCCCAGCATTTT
CSASRRVGGSNQPQHF
>-|TRBV15|TRBJ1-1|many
TGTGCCACCGCCTTGGATGAGGGGAGGACTGAAGCTTTCTTT
CATALDEGRTEAFF
>TRBD1|TRBV19|TRBJ1-1|many
TGTGCCAGTAGTCCATGGGGACAGGGGCACACTGAAGCTTTCTTT
CASSPWGQGHTEAFF
>-|TRBV4-1|TRBJ2-3|many
TGCGCCAGCAGCCAGAACCGAGGGGGCGGAGGGGTAGATACGCAGTATTTT
CASSQNRGGGGVDTQYF
>-|TRBV7-2|TRBJ2-1|few
TGTGCCAGCAGTTCCTTCCTAGAGGATGAGCAGTTCTTC
CASSSFLEDEQFF
>-|TRBV24-1|TRBJ2-7|few
TGTGCCACCAGTGATTTTGGGGGTGGCGAGCAGTACTTC
CATSDFGGGEQYF
>-|TRBV4-1|TRBJ2-1|few
TGCGCCAGCAGCCAAGTGTCCGGTTACAATGAGCAGTTCTTC
CASSQVSGYNEQFF